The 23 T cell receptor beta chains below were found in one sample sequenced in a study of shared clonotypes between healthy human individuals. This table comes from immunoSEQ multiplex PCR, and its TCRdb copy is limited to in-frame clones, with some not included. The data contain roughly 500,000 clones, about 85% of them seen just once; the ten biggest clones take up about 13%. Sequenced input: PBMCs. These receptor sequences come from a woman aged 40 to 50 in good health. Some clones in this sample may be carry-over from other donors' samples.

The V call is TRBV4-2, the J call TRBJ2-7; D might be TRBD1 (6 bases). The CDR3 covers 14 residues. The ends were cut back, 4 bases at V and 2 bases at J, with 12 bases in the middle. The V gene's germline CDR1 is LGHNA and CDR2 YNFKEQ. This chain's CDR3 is CASSLRGSAYEQYF. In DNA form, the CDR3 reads TGTGCCAGCAGCCTTAGGGGGTCAGCCTACGAGCAGTACTTC.

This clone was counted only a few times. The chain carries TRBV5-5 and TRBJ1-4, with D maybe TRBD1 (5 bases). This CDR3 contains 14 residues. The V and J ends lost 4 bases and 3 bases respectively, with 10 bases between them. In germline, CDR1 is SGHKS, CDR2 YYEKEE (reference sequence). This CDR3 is CASSRGAANEKLFF. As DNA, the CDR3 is TGTGCCAGCAGCCGAGGGGCGGCTAATGAAAAACTGTTTTTT.

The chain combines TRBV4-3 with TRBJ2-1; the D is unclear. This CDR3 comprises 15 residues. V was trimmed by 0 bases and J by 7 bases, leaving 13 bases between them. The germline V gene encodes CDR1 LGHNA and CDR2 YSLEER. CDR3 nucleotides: TGCGCCAGCAGCCAAGATCGGGTCCTGAGAAATGAGCAGTTCTTC. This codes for CASSQDRVLRNEQFF.

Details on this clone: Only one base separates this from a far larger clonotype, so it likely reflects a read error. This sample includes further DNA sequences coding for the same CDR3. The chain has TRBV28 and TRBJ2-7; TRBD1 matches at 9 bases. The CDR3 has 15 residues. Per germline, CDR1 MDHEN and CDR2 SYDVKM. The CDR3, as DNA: TGTGCCAGCAGTTTCGACAGGGGGGCTAACTACGAGCAGTACTTT. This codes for CASSFDRGANYEQYF.

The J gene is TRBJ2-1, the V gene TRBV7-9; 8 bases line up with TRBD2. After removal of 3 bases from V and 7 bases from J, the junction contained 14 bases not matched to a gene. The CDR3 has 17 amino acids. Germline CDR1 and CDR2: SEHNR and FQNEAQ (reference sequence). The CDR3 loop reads CASSFTSGHTVWNEQFF. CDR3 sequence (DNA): TGTGCCAGCAGCTTCACTAGCGGTCACACCGTTTGGAATGAGCAGTTCTTC.

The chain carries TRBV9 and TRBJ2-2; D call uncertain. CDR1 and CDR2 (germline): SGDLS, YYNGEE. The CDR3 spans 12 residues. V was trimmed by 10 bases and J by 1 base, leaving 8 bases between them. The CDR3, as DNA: TGTGCCTGTGGTAGGAACACCGGGGAGCTGTTTTTT. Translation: CACGRNTGELFF.

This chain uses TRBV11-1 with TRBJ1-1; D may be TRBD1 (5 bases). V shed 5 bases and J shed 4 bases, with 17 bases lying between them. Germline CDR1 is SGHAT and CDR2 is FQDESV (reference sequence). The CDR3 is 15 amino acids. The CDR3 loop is CASSPSRGMSTEAFF. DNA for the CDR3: TGTGCCAGCAGCCCTAGCCGGGGGATGAGCACTGAAGCTTTCTTT.

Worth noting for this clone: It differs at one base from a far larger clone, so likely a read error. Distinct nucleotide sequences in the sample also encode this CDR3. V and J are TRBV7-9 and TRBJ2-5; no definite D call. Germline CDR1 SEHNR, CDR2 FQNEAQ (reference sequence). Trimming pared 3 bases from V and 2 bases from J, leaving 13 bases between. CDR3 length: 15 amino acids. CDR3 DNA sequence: TGTGCCAGCAGCTTGGGCCTAGTCGGACAAGAGACCCAGTACTTC. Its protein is CASSLGLVGQETQYF.

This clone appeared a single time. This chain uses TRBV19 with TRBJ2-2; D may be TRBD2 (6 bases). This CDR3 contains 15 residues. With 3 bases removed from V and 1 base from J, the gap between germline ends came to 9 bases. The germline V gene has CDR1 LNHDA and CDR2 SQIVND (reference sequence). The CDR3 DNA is TGTGCCAGTAGTATGGCGGGGCAGAACACCGGGGAGCTGTTTTTT. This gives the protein CASSMAGQNTGELFF.

DNA of the CDR3: TGTGCCAGCAGCTTACTCGTTCCTGCTGGAAACACCATATATTTT. This codes for CASSLLVPAGNTIYF. The chain has TRBV11-2 and TRBJ1-3; D is ambiguous. The length of the CDR3 is 15 residues. Per the germline V gene, CDR1 is SGHAT and CDR2 is FQNNGV. V was cut by 2 bases and J by 2 bases, with 10 bases left in between.

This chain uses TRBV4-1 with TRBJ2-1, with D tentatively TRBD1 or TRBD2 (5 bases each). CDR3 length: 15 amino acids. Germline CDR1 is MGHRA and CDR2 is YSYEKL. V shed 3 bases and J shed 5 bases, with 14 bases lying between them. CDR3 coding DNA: TGCGCCAGCAGCCAGCCCCGGGACGCACACAATGAGCAGTTCTTC. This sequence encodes CASSQPRDAHNEQFF.

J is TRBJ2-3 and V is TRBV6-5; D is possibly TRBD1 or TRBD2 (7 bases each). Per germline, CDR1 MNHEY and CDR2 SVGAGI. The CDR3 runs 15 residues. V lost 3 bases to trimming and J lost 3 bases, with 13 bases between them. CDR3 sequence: CASSYTGEGTDTQYF. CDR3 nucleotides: TGTGCCAGCAGTTATACAGGGGAGGGGACAGATACGCAGTATTTT.

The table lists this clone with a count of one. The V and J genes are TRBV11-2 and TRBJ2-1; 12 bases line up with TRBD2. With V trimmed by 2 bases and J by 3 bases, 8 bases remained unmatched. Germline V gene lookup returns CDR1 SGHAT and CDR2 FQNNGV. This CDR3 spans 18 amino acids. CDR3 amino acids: CASSLPTLAGGGYNEQFF. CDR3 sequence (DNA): TGTGCCAGCAGCTTACCTACGCTAGCGGGAGGGGGCTACAATGAGCAGTTCTTC. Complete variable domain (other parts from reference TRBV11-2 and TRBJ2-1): EAGVAQSPRYKIIEKRQSVAFWCNPISGHATLYWYQQILGQGPKLLIQFQNNGVVDDSQLPKDRFSAERLKGVDSTLKIQPAKLEDSAVYLCASSLPTLAGGGYNEQFFGPGTRLTVL.

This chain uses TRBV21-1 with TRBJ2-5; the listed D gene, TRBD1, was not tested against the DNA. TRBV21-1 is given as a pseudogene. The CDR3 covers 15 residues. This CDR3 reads CASSKCLDSQETQYF. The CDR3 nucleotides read TGTGCCAGCAGCAAGTGCTTGGACAGCCAAGAGACCCAGTACTTC.

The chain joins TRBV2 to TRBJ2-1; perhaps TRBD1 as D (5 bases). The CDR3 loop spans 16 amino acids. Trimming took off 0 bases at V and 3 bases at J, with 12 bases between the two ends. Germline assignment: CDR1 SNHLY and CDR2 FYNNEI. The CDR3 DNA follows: TGTGCCAGCAGTGAAGCGCTAGGACATAACTACAATGAGCAGTTCTTC. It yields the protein CASSEALGHNYNEQFF.

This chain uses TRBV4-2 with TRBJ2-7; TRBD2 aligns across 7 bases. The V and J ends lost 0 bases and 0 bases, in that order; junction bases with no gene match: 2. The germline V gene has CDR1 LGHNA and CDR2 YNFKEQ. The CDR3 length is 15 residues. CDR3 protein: CASSQEGGSSYEQYF. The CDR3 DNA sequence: TGTGCCAGCAGCCAAGAAGGCGGGAGCTCCTACGAGCAGTACTTC.

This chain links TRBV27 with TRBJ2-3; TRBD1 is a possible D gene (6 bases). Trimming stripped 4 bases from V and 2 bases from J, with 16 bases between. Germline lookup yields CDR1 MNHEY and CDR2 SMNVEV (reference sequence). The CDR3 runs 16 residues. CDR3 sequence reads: CASSSTGFPYTDTQYF. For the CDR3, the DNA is TGTGCCAGCAGTTCTACAGGGTTCCCTTACACAGATACGCAGTATTTT.

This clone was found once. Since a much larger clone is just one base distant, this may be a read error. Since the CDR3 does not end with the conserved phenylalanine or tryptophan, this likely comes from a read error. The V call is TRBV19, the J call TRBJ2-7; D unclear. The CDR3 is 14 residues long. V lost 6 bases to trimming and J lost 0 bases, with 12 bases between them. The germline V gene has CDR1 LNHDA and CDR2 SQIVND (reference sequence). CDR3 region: CASSRTASSYEQYL. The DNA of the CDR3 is TGTGCCAGTAGCCGGACGGCTAGCTCCTACGAGCAGTACCTC.

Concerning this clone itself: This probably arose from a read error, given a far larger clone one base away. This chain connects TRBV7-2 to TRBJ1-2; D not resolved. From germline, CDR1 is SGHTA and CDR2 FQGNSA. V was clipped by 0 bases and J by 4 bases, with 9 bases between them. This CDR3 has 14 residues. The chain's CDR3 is CASSLACSPYGYTF. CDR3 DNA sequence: TGTGCCAGCAGCTTAGCGTGCAGCCCCTATGGCTACACCTTC.

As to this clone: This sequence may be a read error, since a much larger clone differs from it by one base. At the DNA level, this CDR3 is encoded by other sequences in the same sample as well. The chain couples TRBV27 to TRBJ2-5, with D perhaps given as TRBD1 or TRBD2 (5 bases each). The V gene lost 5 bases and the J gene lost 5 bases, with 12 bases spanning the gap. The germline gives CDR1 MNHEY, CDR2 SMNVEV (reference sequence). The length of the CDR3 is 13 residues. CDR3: CASSPRDEETQYF. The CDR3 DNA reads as TGTGCCAGCAGTCCCCGGGACGAGGAGACCCAGTACTTC.

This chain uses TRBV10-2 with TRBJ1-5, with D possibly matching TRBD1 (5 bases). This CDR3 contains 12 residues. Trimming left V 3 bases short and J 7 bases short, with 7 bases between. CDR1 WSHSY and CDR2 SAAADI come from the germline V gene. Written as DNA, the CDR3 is TGCGCCAGCAGTGAAGAGGGGCAGCCCCAGCATTTT. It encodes CASSEEGQPQHF.

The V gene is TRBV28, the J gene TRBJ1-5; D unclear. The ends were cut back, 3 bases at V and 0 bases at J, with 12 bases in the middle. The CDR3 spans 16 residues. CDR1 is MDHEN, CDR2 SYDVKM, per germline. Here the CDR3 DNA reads TGTGCCAGCAGTTTGGCCGTAGGGTATAGCAATCAGCCCCAGCATTTT. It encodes CASSLAVGYSNQPQHF.

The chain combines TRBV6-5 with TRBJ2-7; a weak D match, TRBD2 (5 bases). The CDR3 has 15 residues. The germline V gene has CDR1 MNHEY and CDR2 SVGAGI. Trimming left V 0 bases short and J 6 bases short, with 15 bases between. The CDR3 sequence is CASSYSGLAVIEQYF. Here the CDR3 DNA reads TGTGCCAGCAGTTACTCAGGTCTAGCAGTTATCGAGCAGTACTTC.